This TCR beta chain was documented in a study of CD8+CD57+ T cells in acquired aplastic anemia. The CDR3 runs 14 residues. Germline V gives CDR1 LNHDA, CDR2 SQIVND (reference sequence). Profiling of TCR beta VDJ combinations and CDR3 sequences used genomic DNA as template. Using its own MiXCR run on the reads, TCRdb lists one record per CDR3 protein. Of hundreds of thousands of distinct CDR3 sequences in the sample, about 70% are singletons; the top ten hold 4%. Of note for this clonotype: The antigen is undetermined. A read error may produce the germline difference seen at one junction end.

Study-wide points: Researchers reported that CD8+ Simpson's diversity was not significantly different in patients versus controls.

The sample taken for sequencing was sorted CD4+, CD8+, or CD8+CD57+ T cells (not recorded which) from PBMCs. This sequence joins TRBV19 and TRBJ2-3; D may be TRBD2 (7 bases). This sequence was found in a human donor in good health, serving as a control. CDR3 loop: CATSRGAGTDTQYF. The CDR3 DNA sequence: TGTGCCACCAGTCGGGGGGCCGGCACAGATACCCAGTATTTT. Combining the CDR3 with reference TRBV19 and TRBJ2-3 gives the whole variable domain DGGITQSPKYLFRKEGQNVTLSCEQNLNHDAMYWYRQDPGQGLRLIYYSQIVNDFQKGDIAEGYSVSREKKESFPLTVTSAQKNPTAFYLCATSRGAGTDTQYFGPGTRLTVL.